These 21 T cell receptor beta chains came from one sample sequenced in a study of blood T cell repertoires in COVID-19. Profiled with immunoSEQ multiplex PCR; TCRdb holds only in-frame clones, not every one. Altogether about 24,000 clones are present, roughly nine tenths being singletons, with the ten largest covering 27%. The material sequenced was peripheral blood. These TCRs come from a man between 65 and 85 years old with COVID-19, enrolled during active disease.

The chain combines TRBV6-2 or TRBV6-3 with TRBJ1-2, with D uncertain. Deletions cut 2 bases from V and 0 bases from J, with 7 bases between. Per germline, CDR1 MNHEY and CDR2 SVGEGT. This CDR3 spans 14 amino acids. The CDR3 DNA reads TGTGCCAGCAGTTACCCGGGAACTAACTATGGCTACACCTTC. Amino acid sequence: CASSYPGTNYGYTF.

The chain is built from TRBV6-5 and TRBJ2-5, with TRBD2 identical over 8 bases. CDR3 length equals 11 residues. The trim removed 4 bases at V and 9 bases at J, leaving 1 base unmatched. Looked up from germline, CDR1 is MNHEY and CDR2 is SVGAGI. Here the CDR3 DNA reads TGTGCCAGCAGTTCGGGGGGGCCCCAGTACTTC. Its translation: CASSSGGPQYF.

The chain couples TRBV30 to TRBJ1-1, with D perhaps TRBD1 (5 bases). Germline V gene lookup returns CDR1 GTSNPN and CDR2 SVGIG (reference sequence). CDR3 length: 12 amino acids. Trimming took off 1 base at V and 7 bases at J, with 10 bases between the two ends. The CDR3 spells CAWSEGLYEAFF. The DNA for the CDR3 is TGTGCCTGGAGTGAGGGGTTATATGAAGCTTTCTTT.

CDR3 in amino acids: CASSRTPGENIQYF. The CDR3 coding sequence is TGTGCCAGCAGCCGAACCCCAGGGGAAAACATTCAGTACTTC. V gene TRBV11-2 combines with J gene TRBJ2-4; D may be TRBD1 (6 bases). This CDR3 spans 14 amino acids. The germline CDR1 and CDR2 sequences are SGHAT and FQNNGV. With 5 bases removed from V and 5 bases from J, the gap between germline ends came to 13 bases.

The chain employs TRBV11-2 and TRBJ1-6, with D tentatively TRBD1 (5 bases). Germline assignment: CDR1 SGHAT and CDR2 FQNNGV. This CDR3 is built from 15 residues. Trimming shortened V by 4 bases and J by 1 base, and 8 bases separated the two germline ends. This CDR3 reads CASSSRTSYNSPLHF. CDR3 nucleotide sequence: TGTGCCAGCAGCTCCCGGACATCCTATAATTCACCCCTCCACTTT.

The V gene is TRBV5-1, the J gene TRBJ2-5, with D possibly being TRBD1 (5 bases). This CDR3 is 13 amino acids long. Germline CDR1 and CDR2: SGHRS and YFSETQ. The ends were cut back, 4 bases at V and 3 bases at J, with 10 bases in the middle. The CDR3 is CASSRQSEETQYF. CDR3 nucleotides: TGCGCCAGCAGCCGACAGTCGGAAGAGACCCAGTACTTC.

The J gene is TRBJ2-1, the V gene TRBV19; 14 bases line up with TRBD2. J was trimmed by 7 bases and V by 6 bases; bases with no gene match: 5. The CDR3 is 15 amino acids. CDR1 LNHDA and CDR2 SQIVND come from the germline V gene (reference sequence). CDR3 DNA: TGTGCCAGTAGCATGGGACTAGCGGGAGTGAATGAGCAGTTCTTC. This sequence encodes CASSMGLAGVNEQFF.

This chain uses TRBV5-1 with TRBJ1-1; a weak D match, TRBD1 (5 bases). Germline CDR1 reads SGHRS; CDR2 reads YFSETQ. Trimming cost V 0 bases and J 1 base, with 7 bases left between them. The CDR3 sequence is 14 residues long. The CDR3 here is CASSLDRWNTEAFF. In nucleotides, the CDR3 is TGCGCCAGCAGCTTGGACAGGTGGAACACTGAAGCTTTCTTT. Full variable domain (remainder filled in from reference TRBV5-1 and TRBJ1-1): KAGVTQTPRYLIKTRGQQVTLSCSPISGHRSVSWYQQTPGQGLQFLFEYFSETQRNKGNFPGRFSGRQFSNSRSEMNVSTLELGDSALYLCASSLDRWNTEAFFGQGTRLTVV.

The chain has TRBV6-1 and TRBJ2-7; TRBD1 matches at 9 bases. Germline V lookup: CDR1 MNHNS, CDR2 SASEGT. The CDR3 has 18 amino acids. Trimming cost V 3 bases and J 2 bases; bases outside gene matches: 14. The CDR3: CASSDPGQGGVNAYEQYF. The CDR3, as DNA: TGTGCCAGCAGTGATCCGGGACAGGGCGGGGTAAACGCCTACGAGCAGTACTTC.

This chain links TRBV18 with TRBJ1-5; weak D call: TRBD1 (5 bases). The CDR3 runs 14 residues. Trimming left V 5 bases short and J 3 bases short, with 11 bases between. CDR1 is KGHSH, CDR2 LQKENI, per germline. CDR3 bases: TGTGCCAGCTCAGAACGACAGACCAATCAGCCCCAGCATTTT. Translated, it gives CASSERQTNQPQHF.

The V and J genes are TRBV5-8 and TRBJ1-1; D uncertain. CDR3 length: 10 residues. Trimming shortened V by 5 bases and J by 6 bases, and 5 bases separated the two germline ends. The V gene's germline CDR1 is SGHTS and CDR2 YDEGEE. The CDR3 loop reads CASRFAEAFF. In DNA form, the CDR3 reads TGTGCCAGCAGGTTCGCTGAAGCTTTCTTT.

The chain has TRBV7-9 and TRBJ1-2; D gene uncertain. CDR3 length: 12 residues. Between the trimmed V and J ends, which lost 1 base and 6 bases, there was a span of 6 bases. Germline V gene lookup returns CDR1 SEHNR and CDR2 FQNEAQ (reference sequence). The DNA of the CDR3 is TGTGCCAGCAGCTTAGGCGGGAATGGCTACACCTTC. Translated: CASSLGGNGYTF. The entire variable domain, with the rest obtained from reference TRBV7-9 and TRBJ1-2, is as follows: DTGVSQNPRHKITKRGQNVTFRCDPISEHNRLYWYRQTLGQGPEFLTYFQNEAQLEKSRLLSDRFSAERPKGSFSTLEIQRTEQGDSAMYLCASSLGGNGYTFGSGTRLTVV.

The chain is built from TRBV11-2 and TRBJ2-3; no firm D call. Germline V gives CDR1 SGHAT, CDR2 FQNNGV. There are 15 residues in the CDR3. The ends were cut back, 1 base at V and 1 base at J, with 9 bases in the middle. CDR3 sequence: CASSLALLGTDTQYF. CDR3 bases: TGTGCCAGCAGCTTAGCACTTCTAGGCACAGATACGCAGTATTTT.

The V and J genes are TRBV30 and TRBJ1-2; D is unclear. Germline V gene lookup returns CDR1 GTSNPN and CDR2 SVGIG (reference sequence). Trimming took off 1 base at V and 5 bases at J, with 8 bases between the two ends. The CDR3 covers 12 residues. CDR3 region: CAWSDSTYGYTF. In DNA, the CDR3 is TGTGCCTGGAGTGACAGTACTTATGGCTACACCTTC.

The rearrangement joins TRBV2 to TRBJ1-6; the D is unclear. V was clipped by 7 bases and J by 8 bases, with 9 bases between them. Germline V gives CDR1 SNHLY, CDR2 FYNNEI. The CDR3 spans 12 residues. This chain's CDR3 is CASMLEDSPLHF. In DNA form, the CDR3 reads TGTGCCAGCATGCTAGAGGATTCACCCCTCCACTTT.

The V and J genes are TRBV5-1 and TRBJ1-4; 7 positions agree with TRBD1. This CDR3 contains 15 residues. Trimming took 4 bases from V and 3 from J; bases not matched to a gene: 6. The V gene's germline CDR1 is SGHRS and CDR2 YFSETQ. CDR3 DNA: TGCGCCAGCAGCGTCCTAGGGACAGCTAATGAAAAACTGTTTTTT. Amino acids: CASSVLGTANEKLFF.

The chain employs TRBV5-1 and TRBJ2-1, with D perhaps TRBD1 (5 bases). The CDR3 extends over 15 amino acids. V was trimmed by 0 bases and J by 6 bases, leaving 13 bases between them. Looked up from germline, CDR1 is SGHRS and CDR2 is YFSETQ. In nucleotides, the CDR3 is TGCGCCAGCAGCTTGGACTCGTGGGGCAGCAATGAGCAGTTCTTC. Its translation is CASSLDSWGSNEQFF.

V usage is TRBV4-1 and J usage is TRBJ2-1, with D maybe TRBD2 (5 bases). Trimming stripped 0 bases from V and 2 bases from J, with 8 bases between. The length of the CDR3 is 15 residues. The germline CDR1 and CDR2 sequences are MGHRA and YSYEKL. The CDR3 nucleotides read TGCGCCAGCAGCCAAGAACACGGGGCCTACAATGAGCAGTTCTTC. It translates to CASSQEHGAYNEQFF.

This clone was recorded only once. The rearrangement joins TRBV7-9 to TRBJ2-7; D gene ambiguous. Germline CDR1 SEHNR, CDR2 FQNEAQ (reference sequence). This CDR3 is built from 13 residues. Deletions cut 3 bases from V and 2 bases from J, with 8 bases between. Here the CDR3 DNA reads TGTGCCAGCAGCTTGGCGGTAACCTACGAGCAGTACTTC. Its protein product is CASSLAVTYEQYF.

Details on this clone: This sample also contains other DNA sequences that code for the same CDR3. The V call is TRBV6-5, the J call TRBJ2-7, with 8 bases matching TRBD2. Per the germline V gene, CDR1 is MNHEY and CDR2 is SVGAGI. After removal of 0 bases from V and 3 bases from J, the junction contained 4 bases not matched to a gene. The CDR3 totals 15 residues. DNA of the CDR3: TGTGCCAGCAGTTACTCACCCAGCGGGAGCTACGAGCAGTACTTC. It translates to CASSYSPSGSYEQYF.

J is TRBJ2-7 and V is TRBV5-6; 10 bases line up with TRBD1. Germline V lookup: CDR1 SGHDT, CDR2 YYEEEE. V shed 2 bases, J shed 4 bases, and the junction held 3 bases outside the gene matches. The CDR3 sequence is 14 residues long. The DNA of the CDR3 is TGTGCCAGCAGCTTAGGGGGACAGGGGTACGAGCAGTACTTC. This translates into CASSLGGQGYEQYF.